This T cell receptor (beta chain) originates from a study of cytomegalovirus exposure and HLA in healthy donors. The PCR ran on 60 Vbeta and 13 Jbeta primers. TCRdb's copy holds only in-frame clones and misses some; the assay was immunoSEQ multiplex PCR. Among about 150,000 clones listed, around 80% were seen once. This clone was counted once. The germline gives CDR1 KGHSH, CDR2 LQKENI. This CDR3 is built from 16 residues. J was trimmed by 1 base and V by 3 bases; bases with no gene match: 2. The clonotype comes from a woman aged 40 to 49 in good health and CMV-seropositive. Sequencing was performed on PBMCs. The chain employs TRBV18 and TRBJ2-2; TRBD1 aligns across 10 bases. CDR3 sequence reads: CASSPGTGVNTGELFF. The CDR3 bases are TGTGCCAGCTCACCGGGGACAGGGGTGAACACCGGGGAGCTGTTTTTT. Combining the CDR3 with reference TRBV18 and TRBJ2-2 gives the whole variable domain NAGVMQNPRHLVRRRGQEARLRCSPMKGHSHVYWYRQLPEEGLKFMVYLQKENIIDESGMPKERFSAEFPKEGPSILRIQQVVRGDSAAYFCASSPGTGVNTGELFFGEGSRLTVL.